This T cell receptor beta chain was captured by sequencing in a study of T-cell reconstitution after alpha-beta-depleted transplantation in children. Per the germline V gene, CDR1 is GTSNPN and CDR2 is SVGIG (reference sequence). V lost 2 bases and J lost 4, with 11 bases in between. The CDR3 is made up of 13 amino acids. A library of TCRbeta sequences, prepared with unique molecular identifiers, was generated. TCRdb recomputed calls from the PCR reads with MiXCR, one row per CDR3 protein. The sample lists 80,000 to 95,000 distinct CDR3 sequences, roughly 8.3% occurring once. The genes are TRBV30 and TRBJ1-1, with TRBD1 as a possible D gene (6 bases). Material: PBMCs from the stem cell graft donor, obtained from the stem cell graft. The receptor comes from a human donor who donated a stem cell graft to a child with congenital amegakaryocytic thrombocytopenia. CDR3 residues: CAWSRGEITEAFF. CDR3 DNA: TGTGCCTGGAGTAGGGGGGAAATCACTGAAGCTTTCTTT.